Below are 23 T cell receptor beta chains sequenced from a single sample in a study of Ad26.COV2.S vaccination and SARS-CoV-2 variants. The treatment denotes: some 20 received Ad26.COV2.S at low or high dose, single or two shots; a few received placebo; per-sample allocation not given. Day 63 following the first vaccine or placebo injection was when the samples were taken. Here immunoSEQ multiplex PCR was the method, and the copy in TCRdb shows in-frame clones only, minus some. Of about 480,000 clones listed, approximately 88% are singletons. The specimen was peripheral blood, collected in a trial of Ad26.COV2.S vaccine versus placebo. These TCRs come from a person aged 18-60 years who received the Ad26.COV2.S COVID-19 vaccine or a placebo.

Remarks on this clone: A read error may account for a junction end that differs from germline. J is TRBJ2-1 and V is TRBV3-1 (or the pseudogene TRBV3-2), with 8 positions matching TRBD2. CDR3 length: 13 residues. The germline V gene encodes CDR1 LGHDT and CDR2 YNNKEL (reference sequence). CDR3 sequence reads: CASSRNGLADLVF. CDR3 in DNA: TGTGCCAGCAGTCGGAATGGACTAGCTGATTTGGTCTTC.

This CDR3 is CATSGEGIGQPQHF. CDR3 DNA: TGTGCCACCAGTGGAGAGGGAATAGGTCAGCCCCAGCATTTT. The J gene is TRBJ1-5, the V gene TRBV24-1; D remains ambiguous. Looked up from germline, CDR1 is KGHDR and CDR2 is SFDVKD. This CDR3 contains 14 residues. The germline V and J ends were trimmed by 5 bases and 6 bases, with 13 bases remaining between them.

The chain is built from TRBV5-4 and TRBJ1-3; D is unclear. The CDR3 loop spans 16 amino acids. CDR1 is SGHNT and CDR2 is YYREEE in the germline V gene (reference sequence). V was cut by 0 bases and J by 8 bases, with 18 bases left in between. The CDR3: CASSLARPTGGDTIYF. The CDR3 DNA is TGTGCCAGCAGCTTGGCGCGCCCGACTGGCGGCGACACCATATATTTT.

The chain has TRBV4-1 and TRBJ2-1, with D possibly TRBD2 on 6 matching bases. The CDR3 loop spans 14 amino acids. V lost 3 bases and J lost 13, with 19 bases in between. Germline V gene lookup returns CDR1 MGHRA and CDR2 YSYEKL. The CDR3 DNA sequence: TGCGCCAGCAGCCAGACGACCGGGACTCGCGGCCAGTTCTTC. It codes for CASSQTTGTRGQFF.

The V gene is TRBV28, the J gene TRBJ1-4; the D is unclear. The V and J ends lost 5 bases and 6 bases respectively, with 13 bases between them. This CDR3 has 14 residues. From germline, CDR1 is MDHEN and CDR2 SYDVKM. CDR3 residues: CASSRRVADEKLFF. CDR3 nucleotides: TGTGCCAGCAGTAGGCGGGTAGCCGATGAAAAACTGTTTTTT.

In its sample, this clone was seen once. The chain uses TRBV9 and TRBJ2-3, with a weak D call TRBD1 (6 bases). The CDR3 runs 15 residues. Trimming left V 0 bases short and J 3 bases short, with 11 bases between. Germline V gene data show CDR1 as SGDLS and CDR2 as YYNGEE. For the CDR3, the DNA is TGTGCCAGCAGCGTAGGGAACAGGGCGACAGATACGCAGTATTTT. Translated: CASSVGNRATDTQYF.

The chain combines TRBV29-1 with TRBJ2-2; no firm D call. This CDR3 is 12 amino acids long. With 6 bases removed from V and 5 bases from J, the gap between germline ends came to 10 bases. Germline CDR1 reads SQVTM; CDR2 reads ANQGSEA. CDR3 protein: CSVSVVTGELFF. The CDR3 DNA is TGCAGCGTCTCGGTAGTTACCGGGGAGCTGTTTTTT.

J is TRBJ1-5 and V is TRBV27, with 8 bases identical to TRBD1. The J segment lost 4 bases and the V segment lost 4 bases, leaving 9 bases of the junction unmatched. CDR3 size: 16 residues. Germline V gives CDR1 MNHEY, CDR2 SMNVEV (reference sequence). The CDR3 spells CASSSDWTGNNQPQHF. DNA for the CDR3: TGTGCCAGCAGTTCCGACTGGACAGGGAATAATCAGCCCCAGCATTTT.

Only a few counts were recorded for this clone. The chain combines TRBV6-2 or TRBV6-3 with TRBJ1-1, with unresolved D. CDR3 length: 13 amino acids. V was pared by 6 bases and J by 1 base, with 9 bases between. CDR1 is MNHEY and CDR2 is SVGEGT in the germline V gene. CDR3: CASSWNPNTEAFF. The CDR3 DNA reads as TGTGCCAGCAGCTGGAACCCGAACACTGAAGCTTTCTTT.

The chain has TRBV19 and TRBJ2-1; TRBD2 agrees at 10 bases. Germline CDR1 reads LNHDA; CDR2 reads SQIVND (reference sequence). V shed 1 base, J shed 4 bases, and the junction held 4 bases outside the gene matches. The CDR3 has 16 residues. The CDR3 nucleotides read TGTGCCAGTAGTATAGCCCCTAGCGGGAGATACAATGAGCAGTTCTTC. This encodes CASSIAPSGRYNEQFF.

The rearrangement uses TRBV2 and TRBJ1-1, with TRBD1 matching 8 bases. Germline CDR1 and CDR2: SNHLY and FYNNEI. The CDR3 has 14 amino acids. V was pared by 5 bases and J by 4 bases, with 6 bases of the junction left unmatched. The CDR3 DNA reads TGTGCCAGCAGTCCCGAGCAGGGGGCCACTGAAGCTTTCTTT. It specifies CASSPEQGATEAFF.

The chain uses TRBV6-1 and TRBJ1-5; weak D call: TRBD1 (6 bases). The CDR3 consists of 17 residues. With 2 bases removed from V and 10 bases from J, the gap between germline ends came to 24 bases. Germline values: CDR1 MNHNS, CDR2 SASEGT. CDR3 nucleotide sequence: TGTGCCAGCAGTGAAATAACAGGGCAGTCTTCCTTCAAACCCCAGCATTTT. Its protein product is CASSEITGQSSFKPQHF.

This chain links TRBV3-1 (or the pseudogene TRBV3-2) with TRBJ2-3, with 7 bases aligning to TRBD2. Unmatched junction bases numbered 2, after V lost 1 base and J lost 1 base. CDR3 length: 15 residues. Germline values: CDR1 LGHDT, CDR2 YNNKEL (reference sequence). The CDR3 DNA sequence: TGTGCCAGCAGCCAAGGGACTAGTCGCACAGATACGCAGTATTTT. It translates to CASSQGTSRTDTQYF.

The gene calls are TRBV10-2 and TRBJ2-7; 10 nucleotides align to TRBD1. Losses at the gene ends were 3 bases for V and 5 bases for J; bases not matched to a gene: 7. There are 15 residues in the CDR3. Germline values: CDR1 WSHSY, CDR2 SAAADI. CDR3 residues: CASSDRGQGVNEQYF. The CDR3 DNA reads TGCGCCAGCAGTGATAGAGGACAGGGGGTTAACGAGCAGTACTTC.

Regarding this clone: A read error may produce the germline difference seen at one junction end. The CDR3 nucleotides are TGTGCCAGCGGGGTCGGACAGCCCGCACCGAATTTT. It encodes CASGVGQPAPNF. The genes are TRBV28 and TRBJ1-5, with D perhaps TRBD1 (6 bases). The CDR3 has 12 residues. Germline loops: CDR1 MDHEN, CDR2 SYDVKM.

The V call is TRBV15, the J call TRBJ2-2; 7 positions match TRBD1. CDR1 and CDR2 (germline): LNHNV, YYDKDF (reference sequence). The CDR3 length is 15 residues. With V trimmed by 5 bases and J by 5 bases, 8 bases remained unmatched. CDR3 protein: CATSGQAGMTGELFF. In DNA form, the CDR3 reads TGTGCCACCAGCGGACAGGCCGGCATGACCGGGGAGCTGTTTTTT.

This chain joins TRBV5-4 and TRBJ1-1, with a possible D match to TRBD1 (6 bases). V was trimmed by 0 bases and J by 5 bases, leaving 11 bases between them. CDR3 length: 14 residues. Germline V gene lookup returns CDR1 SGHNT and CDR2 YYREEE (reference sequence). The CDR3 DNA is TGTGCCAGCAGCTTGGGGGGGCCGACGACTGAAGCTTTCTTT. As protein: CASSLGGPTTEAFF.

The V gene is TRBV3-1 (or the pseudogene TRBV3-2), the J gene TRBJ2-1, with D unresolved. Germline V CDR1 and CDR2: LGHDT, YNNKEL (reference sequence). V lost 0 bases and J 3 bases, leaving 0 bases between the germline ends. This CDR3 has 12 residues. The CDR3 region has the DNA TGTGCCAGCAGCCAAGACTACAATGAGCAGTTCTTC. Protein: CASSQDYNEQFF.

The CDR3 loop is CASSQDLGGKYNEQFF. In nucleotides, the CDR3 is TGCGCCAGCAGCCAAGATCTGGGGGGGAAGTACAATGAGCAGTTCTTC. The chain employs TRBV4-1 and TRBJ2-1; 7 bases match TRBD2. Germline values: CDR1 MGHRA, CDR2 YSYEKL. This CDR3 has 16 residues. J lost 4 bases, V lost 0 bases, and 6 bases had no gene match.

The chain carries TRBV6-5 and TRBJ1-6, with 7 bases that match TRBD1. In germline, CDR1 is MNHEY, CDR2 SVGAGI. The CDR3 totals 14 residues. With 7 bases clipped from V and 7 bases from J, the junction kept 7 bases outside the gene matches. The CDR3 sequence is CASTPQGGNSPLHF. The CDR3 coding sequence is TGTGCCAGCACCCCGCAGGGGGGGAATTCACCCCTCCACTTT.

V is TRBV13 and J is TRBJ2-7, with 7 bases lining up with TRBD1. This CDR3 contains 14 residues. Losses at the gene ends were 1 base for V and 3 bases for J; bases not matched to a gene: 3. Germline-derived CDR1 and CDR2 are PRHDT and FYEKMQ (reference sequence). CDR3 amino acids: CASSLAGQDYEQYF. The DNA for the CDR3 is TGTGCCAGCAGCTTAGCAGGACAGGACTACGAGCAGTACTTC.

The CDR3 spells CASSLGQVATNEKLFF. CDR3 nucleotides: TGCGCCAGCAGCCTGGGACAGGTAGCAACTAATGAAAAACTGTTTTTT. The chain couples TRBV5-1 to TRBJ1-4, with 8 bases that match TRBD1. Unmatched junction bases numbered 5, after V lost 4 bases and J lost 0 bases. Germline V gives CDR1 SGHRS, CDR2 YFSETQ. The CDR3 contains 16 residues.

Only one count was recorded for this clone. The V gene is TRBV10-2, the J gene TRBJ1-6; D not resolved. The V end was cut by 3 bases, the J end by 0 bases, with 12 bases between. This CDR3 has 17 amino acids. Germline CDR1 reads WSHSY; CDR2 reads SAAADI. CDR3 sequence: CASSEQYPSSYNSPLHF. CDR3 nucleotides: TGCGCCAGCAGTGAACAATACCCCAGCTCCTATAATTCACCCCTCCACTTT.